There are a few counts of the clone carrying this T cell receptor beta chain. Antigen unknown. The data were taken from a study of T cells in Graves' hyperthyroidism and ophthalmopathy. General observations from the study: Blood also showed most of the thyroid clonotypes that were expanded above 0.001.

Using RNA transcripts as the source, TCR beta CDR3 regions were amplified. During a first-round RT-PCR of the TCR CDR3, the HTBI primer set was used. TCRdb independently ran MiXCR on the multiplex PCR reads; one entry per CDR3 protein. The sample includes about 550,000 distinct CDR3 sequences, 20% of them seen just once. V lost 4 bases, J lost 7 bases, and 15 bases stayed unmatched. The CDR3 runs 18 residues. V and J are TRBV12-3 or TRBV12-4 and TRBJ2-5, with 13 bases that match TRBD2. This sequence originates from a man between 18 and 35 years old with Graves' hyperthyroidism. What was sequenced was blood. The CDR3 here is CASSYGYGLAGVRRTQYF. The CDR3 nucleotides are TGTGCCAGCAGTTATGGTTACGGACTAGCGGGAGTAAGAAGGACCCAGTACTTC.